A single sample is the source of the 10 T cell receptor beta chains below, sequenced in a study of neurological immune-mediated disorders. TCRdb ran MiXCR on the 5' RACE reads and lists one entry per CDR3 protein. The sample has about 89,000 distinct CDR3 sequences, just over 2.5% seen once. Sequenced sample: PBMCs. The receptors come from a woman in her twenties or thirties with multiple sclerosis.

The table lists this clonotype with many counts. The rearrangement uses TRBV3-1 and TRBJ2-7, with D possibly TRBD1 on 5 matching bases. The V end was cut by 3 bases, the J end by 2 bases, with 11 bases between. Germline CDR1 reads LGHDT; CDR2 reads YNNKEL (reference sequence). The CDR3 has 14 amino acids. CDR3 sequence reads: CASSQSGNPYEQYF. The CDR3, as DNA: TGTGCCAGCAGCCAGTCAGGGAATCCCTACGAGCAGTACTTC.

This clonotype was detected many times. The chain couples TRBV6-2 or TRBV6-3 to TRBJ2-1; 10 positions match TRBD2. From germline, CDR1 is MNHEY and CDR2 SVGEGT. This CDR3 has 17 amino acids. J lost 2 bases, V lost 2 bases, and 6 bases had no gene match. This chain's CDR3 is CASSYLLLAGPYNEQFF. The CDR3 DNA reads TGTGCCAGCAGTTACCTCCTACTAGCGGGACCCTACAATGAGCAGTTCTTC.

Ten or more counts support this clonotype. CDR3 sequence: CATSDPEGGALNEQFF. The CDR3 DNA follows: TGTGCCACCAGCGATCCTGAGGGGGGCGCGTTGAATGAGCAGTTCTTC. This chain uses TRBV24-1 with TRBJ2-1; either TRBD1 or TRBD2 may supply D (6 bases each). Trimming took off 7 bases at V and 7 bases at J, with 22 bases between the two ends. Looked up from germline, CDR1 is KGHDR and CDR2 is SFDVKD. The CDR3 consists of 16 residues.

This clonotype was seen at least ten times. The chain employs TRBV5-6 and TRBJ2-7, with D maybe TRBD2 (5 bases). This CDR3 is built from 14 residues. CDR1 SGHDT and CDR2 YYEEEE come from the germline V gene. V was shortened by 2 bases and J by 7 bases, with 16 bases between the two germline ends. CDR3 protein: CASSFPARGWEQYF. CDR3 coding DNA: TGTGCCAGCAGCTTTCCGGCTAGAGGGTGGGAGCAGTACTTC.

Ten or more counts support this clonotype. This sequence joins TRBV5-1 and TRBJ2-3; maybe TRBD2 (5 bases). Trimming cost V 6 bases and J 5 bases, with 19 bases left between them. From germline, CDR1 is SGHRS and CDR2 YFSETQ. The CDR3 has 15 residues. CDR3 amino acids: CASNDAGLAGDTQYF. CDR3 sequence (DNA): TGCGCCAGCAACGACGCCGGCCTAGCAGGAGATACGCAGTATTTT.

This clonotype has at least ten counts. The chain recombines TRBV20-1 with TRBJ2-2; D uncertain. V was pared by 0 bases and J by 7 bases, with 12 bases between. Per the germline V gene, CDR1 is DFQATT and CDR2 is SNEGSKA (reference sequence). There are 14 residues in the CDR3. CDR3 nucleotides: TGCAGTGCTAGAGATAGGCCTTCGAGCGGGGAGCTGTTTTTT. The encoded protein is CSARDRPSSGELFF.

Comment on this clonotype: Here the CDR3 omits its conserved ending phenylalanine or tryptophan, so a read error is the likely source. V usage is TRBV20-1 and J usage is TRBJ2-3, with TRBD2 matching over 7 bases. This CDR3 is built from 18 residues. From germline, CDR1 is DFQATT and CDR2 SNEGSKA (reference sequence). CDR3 region: CSAREVRRSGTRGDTQYC. CDR3 DNA sequence: TGCAGTGCTAGAGAAGTACGTAGGAGCGGGACCCGCGGAGATACACAGTATTGT.

This clonotype was seen at least ten times. V usage is TRBV5-1 and J usage is TRBJ2-1; perhaps TRBD2 as D (6 bases). This CDR3 comprises 15 residues. V lost 0 bases to trimming and J lost 9 bases, with 16 bases between them. Germline V lookup: CDR1 SGHRS, CDR2 YFSETQ. The CDR3 DNA reads as TGCGCCAGCAGCTTGGGGATCTCTAGCGACAGTGAGCAGTTCTTC. Protein product: CASSLGISSDSEQFF.

Many counts were recorded for this clonotype. The chain has TRBV19 and TRBJ1-5, with D perhaps TRBD1 (5 bases). The CDR3 covers 13 residues. V was shortened by 5 bases and J by 5 bases, with 10 bases between the two germline ends. Germline V gives CDR1 LNHDA, CDR2 SQIVND (reference sequence). CDR3 region: CASSAGTDQPQHF. CDR3 DNA sequence: TGTGCCAGTAGTGCTGGGACGGATCAGCCCCAGCATTTT. Drawing the rest from reference TRBV19 and TRBJ1-5, the complete variable domain is DGGITQSPKYLFRKEGQNVTLSCEQNLNHDAMYWYRQDPGQGLRLIYYSQIVNDFQKGDIAEGYSVSREKKESFPLTVTSAQKNPTAFYLCASSAGTDQPQHFGDGTRLSIL.

This clonotype was picked up many times. The rearrangement uses TRBV5-1 and TRBJ2-7; D might be TRBD2 (6 bases). The CDR3 has 13 amino acids. Between the trimmed V and J ends, which lost 4 bases and 3 bases, there was a span of 11 bases. Germline V gives CDR1 SGHRS, CDR2 YFSETQ. The CDR3 sequence is CASSVTSNYEQYF. As DNA, the CDR3 is TGCGCCAGCAGCGTAACTAGCAACTACGAGCAGTACTTC.